This T cell receptor beta chain was captured in a study of blood T cell repertoires in COVID-19. Study at large: Acute and convalescent COVID-19 specimens originated in the United States, Italy and Spain. Nucleic acid was either cDNA or gDNA, and it came from T cells, B-cell-depleted T cells, or PBMCs.

CDR3 length: 14 residues. Germline assignment: CDR1 LNHNV and CDR2 YYDKDF (reference sequence). With 7 bases removed from V and 3 bases from J, the gap between germline ends came to 15 bases. Authors' analysis steps: By means of reference gene primer amplification, nucleated cell counts were estimated. The table came from immunoSEQ multiplex PCR; TCRdb's copy has only in-frame clones and leaves some out. V and J calls and clone size come straight from that table; D and trimming were deduced from the DNA. The sample holds a few hundred thousand clones, more than 70% seen once. Sequenced input: peripheral blood. The chain links TRBV15 to TRBJ1-2, with D maybe TRBD1 (6 bases). This TCR was sampled from a woman in her thirties with COVID-19, enrolled during active disease. As DNA, the CDR3 is TGTGCCACCAACCTAGGGGGGGATCACTATGGCTACACCTTC. Translated: CATNLGGDHYGYTF.